The sequence of this T cell receptor (beta chain) was determined in a study of blood T cell repertoires in COVID-19. In germline, CDR1 is DFQATT, CDR2 SNEGSKA (reference sequence). CDR3 length: 14 residues. With 3 bases removed from V and 3 bases from J, the gap between germline ends came to 14 bases. TCRdb's copy holds only in-frame clones and misses some; the assay was immunoSEQ multiplex PCR. The profile shows roughly 300,000 clones, under 95% of them singletons. V is TRBV20-1 and J is TRBJ1-1; D is ambiguous. Sequencing input: PBMCs or T cells enriched from blood (not recorded which). The sequence came from a woman in her 40s with acute COVID-19. CDR3 protein: CSASQRQPHTEAFF. The CDR3 DNA reads as TGCAGTGCTAGTCAGCGGCAGCCCCACACTGAAGCTTTCTTT.